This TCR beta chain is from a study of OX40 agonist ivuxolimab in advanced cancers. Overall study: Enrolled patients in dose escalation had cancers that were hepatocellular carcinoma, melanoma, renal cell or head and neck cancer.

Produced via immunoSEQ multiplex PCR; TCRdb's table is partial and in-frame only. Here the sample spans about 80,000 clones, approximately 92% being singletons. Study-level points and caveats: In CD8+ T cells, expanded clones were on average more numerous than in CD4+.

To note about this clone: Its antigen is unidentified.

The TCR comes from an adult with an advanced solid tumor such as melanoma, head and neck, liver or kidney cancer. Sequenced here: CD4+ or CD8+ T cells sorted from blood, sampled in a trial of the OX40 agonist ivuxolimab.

This CDR3 is CASSVASGRAYEQYF. Here the CDR3 DNA reads TGTGCCAGCAGCGTAGCTAGCGGGAGGGCCTACGAGCAGTACTTC. The chain combines TRBV9 with TRBJ2-7; TRBD2 agrees at 12 bases. Germline trimming cut 0 bases from V and 2 bases from J; bases unmatched to any gene: 0. CDR3 length equals 15 residues. Germline CDR1 SGDLS, CDR2 YYNGEE.